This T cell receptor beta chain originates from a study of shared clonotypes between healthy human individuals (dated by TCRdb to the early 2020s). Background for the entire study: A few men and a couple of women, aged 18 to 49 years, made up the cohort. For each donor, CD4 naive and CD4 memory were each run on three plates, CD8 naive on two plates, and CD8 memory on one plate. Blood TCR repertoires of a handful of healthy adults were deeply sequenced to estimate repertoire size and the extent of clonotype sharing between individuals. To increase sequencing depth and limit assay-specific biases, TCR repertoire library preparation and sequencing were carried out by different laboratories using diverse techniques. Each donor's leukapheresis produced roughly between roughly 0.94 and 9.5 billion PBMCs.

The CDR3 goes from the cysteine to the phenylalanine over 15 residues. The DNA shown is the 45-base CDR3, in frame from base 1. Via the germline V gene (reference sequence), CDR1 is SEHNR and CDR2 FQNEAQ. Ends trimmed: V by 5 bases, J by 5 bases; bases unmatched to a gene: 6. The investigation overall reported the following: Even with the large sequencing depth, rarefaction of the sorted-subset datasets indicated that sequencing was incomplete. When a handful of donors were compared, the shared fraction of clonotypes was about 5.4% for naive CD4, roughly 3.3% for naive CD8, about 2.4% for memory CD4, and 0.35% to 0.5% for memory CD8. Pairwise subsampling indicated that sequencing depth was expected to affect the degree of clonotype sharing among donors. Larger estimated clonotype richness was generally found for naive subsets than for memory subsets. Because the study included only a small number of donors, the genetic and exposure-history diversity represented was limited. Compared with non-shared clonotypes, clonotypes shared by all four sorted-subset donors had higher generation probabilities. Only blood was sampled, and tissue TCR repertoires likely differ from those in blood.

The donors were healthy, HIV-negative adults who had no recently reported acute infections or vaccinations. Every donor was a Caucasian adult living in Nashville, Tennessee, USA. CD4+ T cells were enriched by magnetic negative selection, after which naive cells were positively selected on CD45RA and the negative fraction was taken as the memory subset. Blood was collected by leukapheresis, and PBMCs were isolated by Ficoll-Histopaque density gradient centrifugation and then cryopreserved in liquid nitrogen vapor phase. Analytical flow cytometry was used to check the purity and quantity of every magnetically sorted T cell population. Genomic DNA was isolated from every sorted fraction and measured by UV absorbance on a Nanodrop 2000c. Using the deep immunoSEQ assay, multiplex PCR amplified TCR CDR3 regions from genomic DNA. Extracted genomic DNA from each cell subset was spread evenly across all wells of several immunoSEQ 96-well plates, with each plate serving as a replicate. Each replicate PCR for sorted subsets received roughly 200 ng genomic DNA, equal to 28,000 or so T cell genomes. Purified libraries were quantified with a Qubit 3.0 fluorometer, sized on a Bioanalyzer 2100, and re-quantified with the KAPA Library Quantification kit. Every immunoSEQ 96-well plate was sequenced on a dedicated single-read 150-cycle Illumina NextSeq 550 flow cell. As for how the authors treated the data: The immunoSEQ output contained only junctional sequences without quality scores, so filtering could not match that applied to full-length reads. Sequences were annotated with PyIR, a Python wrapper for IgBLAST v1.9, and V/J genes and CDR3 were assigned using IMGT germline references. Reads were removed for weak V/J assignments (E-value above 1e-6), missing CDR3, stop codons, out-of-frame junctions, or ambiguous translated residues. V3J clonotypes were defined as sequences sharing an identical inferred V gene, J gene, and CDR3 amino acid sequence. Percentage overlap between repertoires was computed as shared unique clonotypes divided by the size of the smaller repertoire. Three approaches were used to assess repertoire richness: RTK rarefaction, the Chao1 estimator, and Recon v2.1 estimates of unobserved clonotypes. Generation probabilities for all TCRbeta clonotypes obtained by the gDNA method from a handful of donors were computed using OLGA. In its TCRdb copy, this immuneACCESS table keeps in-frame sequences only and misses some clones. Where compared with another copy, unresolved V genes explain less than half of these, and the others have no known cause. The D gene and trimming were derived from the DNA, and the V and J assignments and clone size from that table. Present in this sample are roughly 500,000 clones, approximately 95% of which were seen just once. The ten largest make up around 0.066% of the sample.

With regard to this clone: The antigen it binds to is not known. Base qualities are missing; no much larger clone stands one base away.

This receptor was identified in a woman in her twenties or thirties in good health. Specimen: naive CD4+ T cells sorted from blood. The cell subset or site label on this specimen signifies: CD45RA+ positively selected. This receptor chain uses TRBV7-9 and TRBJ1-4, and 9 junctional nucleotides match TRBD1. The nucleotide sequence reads TGTGCCAGCAGCCGTAACAGGGGGCAAAATGAAAAACTGTTTTTT. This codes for CASSRNRGQNEKLFF. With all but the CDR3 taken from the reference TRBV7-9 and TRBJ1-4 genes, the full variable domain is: DTGVSQNPRHKITKRGQNVTFRCDPISEHNRLYWYRQTLGQGPEFLTYFQNEAQLEKSRLLSDRFSAERPKGSFSTLEIQRTEQGDSAMYLCASSRNRGQNEKLFFGSGTQLSVL.